This T cell receptor beta chain was observed in a study of breast tumors, draining lymph nodes, adjacent tissues. Study-level findings and limits: Compared with basal-like, luminal-like tumors shared significantly more repertoire with nontumor tissue. Tumor repertoires ranked between lymph nodes and nontumor tissue in diversity, with V and J gene preferences. The data were judged consistent with most tumor T cells coming from lymph node and expanding in tumor.

Germline V gene data show CDR1 as ENHRY and CDR2 as SYGVKD. CDR3 length: 17 residues. Trimming pared 2 bases from V and 4 bases from J, leaving 21 bases between. This clonotype was recorded at least ten times. The antigen remains undetermined. Samples came from axillary lymph nodes draining the breast cancer. From the multiplex PCR reads, TCRdb called clonotypes with MiXCR, one entry per CDR3 protein. The data show some 120,000 distinct CDR3 sequences, nearly 20% seen once. The sequence was obtained from a female donor with breast cancer. Some clones in this sample may be carry-over from other donors' samples. The J gene is TRBJ2-7, the V gene TRBV10-3; D could derive from TRBD1 or TRBD2 (5 bases each). Sequenced material: axillary lymph node tissue. This CDR3 reads CAISEEGRDGNRYEQYF. DNA of the CDR3: TGTGCCATCAGTGAGGAGGGACGGGACGGGAATCGTTACGAGCAGTACTTC.